This T cell receptor (beta chain) was observed in a study of cytomegalovirus exposure and HLA in healthy donors. General study results and limits: Presence/absence analyses took donor sequencing depth as roughly uniform.

Losses at the gene ends were 3 bases for V and 7 bases for J; bases not matched to a gene: 2. Germline-derived CDR1 and CDR2 are KGHSH and LQKENI. This CDR3 region has 13 residues. This clone has only a few counts. The antigen remains unidentified. Researchers ran the PCR with 60 Vbeta and 13 Jbeta primers. The table came from immunoSEQ multiplex PCR; TCRdb's copy has only in-frame clones and leaves some out. The sample holds around 130,000 clones, about 76% seen once. This TCR derives from a man in his forties in good health and CMV-seropositive. This rearrangement joins TRBV18 to TRBJ1-1; 10 bases are shared with TRBD1. Sequenced sample: PBMCs. The CDR3 DNA sequence: TGTGCCAGCTCACCCGGGACAGGGGTTGAAGCTTTCTTT. Translation: CASSPGTGVEAFF.